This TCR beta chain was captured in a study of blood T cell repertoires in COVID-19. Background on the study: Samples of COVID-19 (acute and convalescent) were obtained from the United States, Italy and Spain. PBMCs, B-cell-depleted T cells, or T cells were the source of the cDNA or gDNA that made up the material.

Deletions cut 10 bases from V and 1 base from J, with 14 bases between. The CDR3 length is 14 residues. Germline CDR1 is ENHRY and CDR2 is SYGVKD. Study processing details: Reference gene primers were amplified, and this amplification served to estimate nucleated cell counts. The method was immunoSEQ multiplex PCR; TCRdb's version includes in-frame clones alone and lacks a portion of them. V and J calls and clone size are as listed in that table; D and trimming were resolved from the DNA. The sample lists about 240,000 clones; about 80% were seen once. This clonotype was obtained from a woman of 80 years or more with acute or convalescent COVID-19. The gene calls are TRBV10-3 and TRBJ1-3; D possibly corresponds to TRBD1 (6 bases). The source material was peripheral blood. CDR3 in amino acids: CATAQGMSGNTIYF. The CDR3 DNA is TGTGCCACCGCACAGGGAATGTCTGGAAACACCATATATTTT.